This T cell receptor (beta chain) comes out of a study of identical twins. TCRdb analysed the 5' RACE reads with MiXCR anew, one entry per CDR3 protein. The sample carries about 520,000 distinct CDR3 sequences, roughly 21% recorded once. Losses at the gene ends were 2 bases for V and 6 bases for J; bases not matched to a gene: 3. CDR1 is MNHNY, CDR2 SVGAGI, per germline (reference sequence). The CDR3 is 13 residues long. Comment on this clonotype: Its specificity is unknown.

Whole-study findings and limits: Models underpredicted monozygotic twin sharing of out-of-frame TCR alpha.

Another study also made use of these data, one on T cells expressing NK-cell markers. Per that study: It was still unclear whether expanded NKG2C+ T cell clones were HCMV specific.

The sequence was obtained from a woman younger than 35 in good health. Sequencing was done on a sample of CD4+ T cells sorted from blood. The chain links TRBV6-6 to TRBJ1-2, with TRBD1 identical over 7 bases. The DNA for the CDR3 is TGTGCCAGCAGTTACCTACAGGGGCATGGCTACACCTTC. It yields the protein CASSYLQGHGYTF.